The 5 T cell receptor beta chains presented below share a single source sample, sequenced in a study of blood T cell repertoires in COVID-19. The protocol was immunoSEQ multiplex PCR, while the TCRdb copy is restricted to in-frame clones and leaves out a portion. The sample has roughly 47,000 clones, nearly 90% seen once. Sample: peripheral blood. The receptors shown here come from a man aged 65 to 79 with active COVID-19.

This chain joins TRBV7-9 and TRBJ1-5; the D gene is possibly TRBD1 (6 bases). The CDR3 length is 18 residues. Germline CDR1 SEHNR, CDR2 FQNEAQ (reference sequence). The V end was cut by 3 bases, the J end by 3 bases, with 21 bases between. CDR3 in amino acids: CASSLGSGGTLNNQPQHF. CDR3 bases: TGTGCCAGCAGCTTGGGGAGTGGTGGGACACTAAACAATCAGCCCCAGCATTTT. Based on the CDR3 plus reference TRBV7-9 and TRBJ1-5, the full variable domain is DTGVSQNPRHKITKRGQNVTFRCDPISEHNRLYWYRQTLGQGPEFLTYFQNEAQLEKSRLLSDRFSAERPKGSFSTLEIQRTEQGDSAMYLCASSLGSGGTLNNQPQHFGDGTRLSIL.

The rearrangement links TRBV4-2 to TRBJ1-5, with D maybe TRBD1 (6 bases). The V gene lost 1 base and the J gene lost 2 bases, with 15 bases spanning the gap. The CDR3 runs to 17 residues. The germline V gene has CDR1 LGHNA and CDR2 YNFKEQ. CDR3 region: CASSQVSGGQGNQPQHF. The CDR3 nucleotides are TGTGCCAGCAGCCAAGTTTCGGGGGGCCAGGGCAATCAGCCCCAGCATTTT.

This sequence joins TRBV15 and TRBJ1-2; 8 nucleotides agree with TRBD1. CDR3 length equals 16 residues. CDR1 LNHNV and CDR2 YYDKDF come from the germline V gene (reference sequence). The ends lost 0 bases at V and 8 bases at J; junction bases unmatched: 11. CDR3 in amino acids: CATSRDWLSTGGGYTF. The CDR3 nucleotides read TGTGCCACCAGCAGAGATTGGTTGAGTACAGGGGGAGGCTACACCTTC. Using reference TRBV15 and TRBJ1-2 for the parts outside the CDR3, the full variable domain is DAMVIQNPRYQVTQFGKPVTLSCSQTLNHNVMYWYQQKSSQAPKLLFHYYDKDFNNEADTPDNFQSRRPNTSFCFLDIRSPGLGDTAMYLCATSRDWLSTGGGYTFGSGTRLTVV.

The rearrangement joins TRBV7-9 to TRBJ2-3; 10 bases match TRBD2. The CDR3 has 16 residues. Losses at the gene ends were 2 bases for V and 0 bases for J; bases not matched to a gene: 2. Germline values: CDR1 SEHNR, CDR2 FQNEAQ (reference sequence). DNA of the CDR3: TGTGCCAGCAGCTTAACAGCGGGGGGGAGCACAGATACGCAGTATTTT. Translating it yields CASSLTAGGSTDTQYF.

This rearrangement joins TRBV18 to TRBJ1-2; possible D gene TRBD1, 6 bases. The CDR3 contains 15 residues. V lost 6 bases to trimming and J lost 2 bases, with 16 bases between them. The germline V gene encodes CDR1 KGHSH and CDR2 LQKENI. CDR3 region: CASSSDRRENYGYTF. The CDR3 region has the DNA TGTGCCAGCTCCTCAGACAGGCGGGAGAACTATGGCTACACCTTC.